This T cell receptor (beta chain) was observed in a study of cytomegalovirus exposure and HLA in healthy donors. Germline V lookup: CDR1 LGHNA, CDR2 YSLEER. The CDR3 is made up of 13 amino acids. Losses at the gene ends were 2 bases for V and 5 bases for J; bases not matched to a gene: 0. Primers for the PCR totalled 60 Vbeta and 13 Jbeta. The assay was immunoSEQ multiplex PCR, and TCRdb's table has in-frame clones only and misses some. The table includes 95,000 or so clones, 81% detected once. The sequenced material came from PBMCs. This clonotype was sampled from a woman aged 65 to 85 in good health and CMV-seropositive. This sequence joins TRBV4-3 and TRBJ2-1; TRBD2 aligns across 7 bases. In DNA form, the CDR3 reads TGCGCCAGCAGCCAACTAGCGGACAATGAGCAGTTCTTC. It is translated as CASSQLADNEQFF.